This section outlines one TCR beta chain sequence together with its context. Its ends do not fully match the called genes, so a read error is possible. Thyroid ultrasound, orbital computed tomography, TRAb, serum thyroxine and clinical symptoms formed the basis of diagnosis. PBMCs were density-gradient isolated from approximately 9.8 ml fresh blood. The study amplified TCR beta CDR3 regions using RNA transcripts. After a first-round RT-PCR with HTBI primers, a second-round multiplex PCR was run. TCRdb re-called the multiplex PCR reads through MiXCR, storing one row per CDR3 protein. The data show under 200,000 distinct CDR3 sequences, with over 35% seen just once and 5.8% held by the top ten. This sample stems from a study of Graves' ophthalmopathy and Graves' hyperthyroidism. The CDR3 covers 13 residues.

The gene calls are TRBV12-3 or TRBV12-4 and TRBJ1-3; no firm D call. This TCR was sampled from a woman in her thirties or forties with Graves' ophthalmopathy. The sequencing input was peripheral blood. As DNA, the CDR3 is TGTGCCAGCAGTGTAGCTGGCGGAAACACCATATATTTT. Translated, it gives CASSVAGGNTIYF.